The rows below give T cell receptor beta chains drawn from one sample of a study of T cell responses to AZD1222 COVID-19 vaccine. Clones were read by immunoSEQ multiplex PCR, and TCRdb kept only the in-frame ones, dropping some. The data contain 100,000 to 150,000 clones, about nine tenths of them singletons. Sequencing used peripheral blood, obtained 28 days after the second AZD1222 dose. The source of these receptors is an adult who received the AZD1222 COVID-19 vaccine. CDR3s include the opening cysteine and the closing phenylalanine or tryptophan. The D gene is left open where the match is weak. Clone size is shown for a subset of rows, as once, few, many or a class of expanded clone.

>NA|TRBV6-5|TRBJ1-4|NA
CASSYLGGGEKLFF
TGTGCCAGCAGTTACTTAGGGGGGGGTGAAAAACTGTTTTTT
>NA|TRBV12-2|TRBJ1-2|NA
CASRLVLGGRGYTF
TGTGCAAGTCGCTTAGTTTTAGGGGGCCGCGGCTACACCTTC
>TRBD1|TRBV24-1|TRBJ2-3|NA
CATSRGLMTDTQYF
TGTGCCACCAGCAGGGGGCTTATGACAGATACGCAGTATTTT
>NA|TRBV11-2|TRBJ2-7|NA
CASSNTRTYEQYF
TGTGCCAGCAGCAACACTAGAACCTACGAGCAGTACTTC
>NA|TRBV11-2|TRBJ1-3|NA
CASSSGTVEFSGNTIYF
TGTGCCAGCAGCTCGGGGACTGTCGAATTCTCTGGAAACACCATATATTTT
>NA|TRBV1|TRBJ1-1|once
CTSSHPSGGVDTEAFF
TGCACCAGCAGCCACCCTTCGGGGGGGGTGGACACTGAAGCTTTCTTT
>NA|TRBV6-5|TRBJ1-5|few
CASIRDGFSNQPQHF
TGTGCCAGCATCAGGGACGGATTTAGCAATCAGCCCCAGCATTTT
>NA|TRBV5-1|TRBJ1-2|NA
CASTQQGTGGYTF
TGCGCCAGCACCCAACAGGGAACGGGAGGCTACACCTTC
>NA|TRBV15|TRBJ1-2|once
CATQGGVDSGYTF
TGTGCCACCCAGGGTGGGGTAGACTCGGGCTACACCTTC
>TRBD1|TRBV13|TRBJ1-2|NA
CASSFRQGAMDGYTF
TGTGCCAGCAGCTTCCGACAGGGGGCGATGGATGGCTACACCTTC
>TRBD1|TRBV6-5|TRBJ1-5|NA
CASDRGHSNQPQHF
TGTGCCAGCGACAGGGGGCATAGCAATCAGCCCCAGCATTTT
>NA|TRBV4-2|TRBJ1-4|NA
CASSQDTLRGNEKLFF
TGTGCCAGCAGCCAAGATACCCTCCGAGGGAATGAAAAACTGTTTTTT
>TRBD2|TRBV28|TRBJ2-5|NA
CASSLRGGMASRLGETQYF
TGTGCCAGCAGTTTAAGGGGAGGGATGGCTAGCCGCCTAGGGGAGACCCAGTACTTC
>NA|TRBV7-9|TRBJ2-7|NA
CASSPPSSYEQYF
TGTGCCAGCAGCCCGCCGAGCTCCTACGAGCAGTACTTC
>NA|TRBV12-3/TRBV12-4|TRBJ1-5|once
CASSPPSNQPQHF
TGTGCCAGCAGTCCTCCCAGTAATCAGCCCCAGCATTTT
>TRBD2|TRBV29-1|TRBJ2-3|NA
CSVPLWGLAGETDTQYF
TGCAGCGTGCCCCTCTGGGGCCTAGCGGGAGAAACAGATACGCAGTATTTT
>NA|TRBV9|TRBJ1-3|NA
CASSVGAKGGNTIYF
TGTGCCAGCAGTGTTGGAGCCAAGGGAGGAAACACCATATATTTT
>NA|TRBV20-1|TRBJ1-1|NA
CSASRQGGTEAFF
TGCAGTGCTAGTCGGCAGGGTGGGACTGAAGCTTTCTTT
>NA|TRBV6-5|TRBJ2-3|NA
CASRGTQDVDTQYF
TGTGCCAGCAGAGGGACACAGGACGTGGATACGCAGTATTTT
>TRBD1|TRBV4-1|TRBJ2-2|NA
CASSQVWSDRENTGELFF
TGCGCCAGCAGCCAAGTTTGGTCGGACAGGGAGAACACCGGGGAGCTGTTTTTT
>NA|TRBV14|TRBJ1-2|NA
CASSQVKGDGYTF
TGTGCCAGCAGCCAAGTAAAAGGGGATGGCTACACCTTC
>NA|TRBV5-1|TRBJ1-1|NA
CASSLGSVNTEAFF
TGCGCCAGCAGCTTGGGTTCAGTGAACACTGAAGCTTTCTTT
>TRBD2|TRBV11-3|TRBJ2-1|NA
CASSLGVAGSEQFF
TGTGCCAGCAGCTTAGGGGTAGCGGGAAGTGAGCAGTTCTTC
>TRBD2|TRBV6-4|TRBJ2-3|NA
CASSELAGRTDTQYF
TGTGCCAGCAGTGAACTAGCGGGGCGCACAGATACGCAGTATTTT
>TRBD2|TRBV6-4|TRBJ2-1|NA
CASSAQAWGLAGNEQFF
TGTGCCAGCAGTGCTCAAGCGTGGGGACTAGCGGGTAATGAGCAGTTCTTC
>TRBD2|TRBV5-1|TRBJ2-7|NA
CASSLPGTSSAQYF
TGCGCCAGCAGCTTGCCCGGGACTAGTTCTGCGCAGTACTTC
>NA|TRBV7-6|TRBJ1-2|few
CASSSHFRENYGYTF
TGTGCCAGCAGCTCTCATTTCAGGGAGAACTATGGCTACACCTTC
>NA|TRBV30|TRBJ1-4|NA
CAWSPERDLVFF
TGTGCCTGGAGCCCTGAACGGGACCTTGTGTTTTTT
>TRBD2|TRBV29-1|TRBJ2-7|NA
CSVLNPTSAYEQYF
TGCAGCGTTCTAAACCCGACTAGCGCCTACGAGCAGTACTTC
>TRBD2|TRBV27|TRBJ2-7|NA
CASSLSEAGASYEQYF
TGTGCCAGCAGTTTATCGGAAGCGGGGGCCTCCTACGAGCAGTACTTC
>TRBD2|TRBV10-3|TRBJ2-1|once
CAIRLAGGDEQFF
TGTGCCATTCGACTAGCGGGAGGGGATGAGCAGTTCTTC
>NA|TRBV7-9|TRBJ1-3|NA
CASSPPSWAGRTGNTIYF
TGTGCCAGCAGCCCTCCTAGTTGGGCCGGACGGACCGGAAACACCATATATTTT
>TRBD1|TRBV28|TRBJ1-5|NA
CASSRGQGGQPQHF
TGTGCCAGCAGCCGAGGACAGGGGGGTCAGCCCCAGCATTTT
>NA|TRBV18|TRBJ2-5|NA
CASSGPEGETQYF
TGTGCCAGCTCGGGGCCTGAGGGCGAGACCCAGTACTTC
>TRBD1|TRBV7-9|TRBJ1-1|few
CASSPQGALTEAFF
TGTGCCAGCAGCCCGCAGGGGGCACTCACTGAAGCTTTCTTT
>NA|TRBV30|TRBJ1-2|NA
CAWSERLMYGYTF
TGTGCCTGGAGTGAACGGTTGATGTATGGCTACACCTTC
>NA|TRBV3-1/TRBV3-2|TRBJ1-3|NA
CASSQWGNTIYF
TGTGCCAGCAGCCAATGGGGAAACACCATATATTTT